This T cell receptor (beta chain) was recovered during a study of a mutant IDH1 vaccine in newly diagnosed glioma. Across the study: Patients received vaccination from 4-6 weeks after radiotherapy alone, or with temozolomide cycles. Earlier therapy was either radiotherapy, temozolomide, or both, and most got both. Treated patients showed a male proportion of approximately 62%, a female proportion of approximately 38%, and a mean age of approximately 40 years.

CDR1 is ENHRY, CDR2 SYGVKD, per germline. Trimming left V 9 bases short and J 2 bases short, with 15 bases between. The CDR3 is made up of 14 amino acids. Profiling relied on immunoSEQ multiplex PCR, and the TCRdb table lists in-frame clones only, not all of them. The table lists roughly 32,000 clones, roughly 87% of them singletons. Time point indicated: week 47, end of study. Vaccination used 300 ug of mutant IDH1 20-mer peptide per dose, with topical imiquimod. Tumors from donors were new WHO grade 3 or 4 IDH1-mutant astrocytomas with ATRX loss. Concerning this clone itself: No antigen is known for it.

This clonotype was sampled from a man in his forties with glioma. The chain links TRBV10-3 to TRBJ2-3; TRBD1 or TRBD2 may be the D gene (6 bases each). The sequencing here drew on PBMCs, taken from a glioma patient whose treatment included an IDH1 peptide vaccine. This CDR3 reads CAIKGGASTDTQYF. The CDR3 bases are TGTGCCATAAAGGGGGGTGCGTCCACAGATACGCAGTATTTT.